The 22 T cell receptor beta chains below all came from one sample that was sequenced in a study of early T cells in non-severe SARS-CoV-2 infection. TCRdb reanalysed the 5' RACE reads using MiXCR and keeps one entry per CDR3 protein. The repertoire consists of approximately 90,000 distinct CDR3 sequences, with 11% occurring once and the leading ten covering less than 5.5%. The source was whole blood, collected at baseline. These TCRs come from an adult who was a healthcare worker with PCR-confirmed SARS-CoV-2 infection or an uninfected control (not recorded which).

V gene TRBV7-9 combines with J gene TRBJ2-1, with TRBD2 matching 8 bases. V lost 0 bases, J lost 9 bases, and 1 base stayed unmatched. CDR3 length: 13 amino acids. CDR1 and CDR2 from the germline V gene are SEHNR and FQNEAQ (reference sequence). CDR3 bases: TGTGCCAGCAGCTTAGCAACTAGCGGTGAGCAGTTCTTC. Its protein product is CASSLATSGEQFF.

There are many counts of this clonotype. The V and J genes are TRBV20-1 and TRBJ1-6, with D hard to call. V was cut by 5 bases and J by 8 bases, with 13 bases left in between. CDR3 length: 13 amino acids. Per the germline V gene, CDR1 is DFQATT and CDR2 is SNEGSKA (reference sequence). The CDR3 nucleotides are TGCAGTGCTGGTAGGAGGGAACATTCACCCCTCCACTTT. It codes for CSAGRREHSPLHF.

A word on this clonotype: Mismatch with germline at one junction end may stem from a read error. The chain recombines TRBV11-2 with TRBJ2-1; D remains unclear. The germline V gene encodes CDR1 SGHAT and CDR2 FQNNGV. This CDR3 has 15 amino acids. The CDR3 DNA sequence: TGTGCCAGCAGCTTAATCGGTAGCAACTACGATGAGCAGTTCTTC. Translation gives CASSLIGSNYDEQFF.

This clonotype came up a few times. The rearrangement joins TRBV6-2 or TRBV6-3 to TRBJ2-1, with TRBD2 identical over 11 bases. Germline values: CDR1 MNHEY, CDR2 SVGEGT. CDR3 length: 15 amino acids. V gave up 3 bases and J gave up 4 bases; unmatched junction bases: 2. The CDR3 loop is CASSYSGRDYNEQFF. CDR3 sequence (DNA): TGTGCCAGCAGTTATAGCGGGAGGGATTACAATGAGCAGTTCTTC.

V usage is TRBV5-8 and J usage is TRBJ2-5; 7 bases map to TRBD1. V lost 6 bases, J lost 4 bases, and 21 bases stayed unmatched. Germline CDR1 and CDR2: SGHTS and YDEGEE. The CDR3 sequence is 18 residues long. CDR3 sequence: CASTPRSHTGRGRETQYF. As DNA, the CDR3 is TGTGCCAGCACCCCACGGAGCCATACAGGCAGGGGGAGAGAGACCCAGTACTTC.

This clonotype was counted many times. The chain joins TRBV7-9 to TRBJ1-1, with 9 bases lining up with TRBD1. Germline V gene lookup returns CDR1 SEHNR and CDR2 FQNEAQ (reference sequence). Trimming removed 6 bases from V and 1 base from J; junction bases left unmatched: 9. The CDR3 is made up of 16 amino acids. This CDR3 reads CASRPGQGLGNTEAFF. The CDR3 DNA reads TGTGCCAGCAGACCGGGACAGGGCTTGGGGAACACTGAAGCTTTCTTT.

The V and J genes are TRBV7-2 and TRBJ2-3; no clear D gene. V was shortened by 7 bases and J by 1 base, with 15 bases between the two germline ends. This CDR3 contains 15 residues. Germline CDR1 reads SGHTA; CDR2 reads FQGNSA. For the CDR3, the DNA is TGTGCCAGCACCCCCCAGGATTCTGGCACAGATACGCAGTATTTT. Its protein product is CASTPQDSGTDTQYF.

This clonotype was observed a handful of times. The chain has TRBV9 and TRBJ2-3; 7 nucleotides line up with TRBD1. The V and J ends lost 1 base and 2 bases, in that order; junction bases with no gene match: 4. The CDR3 has 15 residues. From germline, CDR1 is SGDLS and CDR2 YYNGEE. As DNA, the CDR3 is TGTGCCAGCAGCGTATTAGGACAGGACACAGATACGCAGTATTTT. This translates into CASSVLGQDTDTQYF.

The rearrangement links TRBV20-1 to TRBJ2-1; 7 bases fit TRBD2. Germline lookup yields CDR1 DFQATT and CDR2 SNEGSKA (reference sequence). The CDR3 sequence is 14 residues long. V was clipped by 3 bases and J by 5 bases; unmatched bases: 7. The CDR3, as DNA: TGCAGTGCTAGTTTGGCTAGCGGTAACAATGAGCAGTTCTTC. Translation: CSASLASGNNEQFF.

This chain connects TRBV6-1 to TRBJ1-2; TRBD1 matches 8 bases. V lost 4 bases and J lost 8; bases outside the gene matches: 12. The CDR3 runs 15 residues. Germline V gives CDR1 MNHNS, CDR2 SASEGT. CDR3: CASSVGDRTSYGYTF. The CDR3 nucleotides read TGTGCCAGCAGTGTAGGGGACAGGACCTCTTACGGCTACACCTTC.

This clonotype was detected a few times. The V call is TRBV20-1, the J call TRBJ2-5, with 10 bases matching TRBD1. The CDR3 spans 13 residues. Germline V lookup: CDR1 DFQATT, CDR2 SNEGSKA (reference sequence). Trimming removed 6 bases from V and 3 bases from J; junction bases left unmatched: 4. The DNA of the CDR3 is TGCAGTGCCGTGGACAGGGGGGAAGAGACCCAGTACTTC. Amino acid sequence: CSAVDRGEETQYF.

This clonotype was detected many times. The rearrangement uses TRBV30 and TRBJ2-4, with D uncertain. V was clipped by 7 bases and J by 0 bases, with 4 bases between them. The CDR3 has 11 amino acids. Germline CDR1 reads GTSNPN; CDR2 reads SVGIG (reference sequence). The CDR3 is CASQAKNIQYF. The CDR3 DNA reads TGTGCCTCTCAAGCCAAAAACATTCAGTACTTC.

In its sample, this clonotype was seen many times. The rearrangement uses TRBV28 and TRBJ1-2; D perhaps matches TRBD1 (6 bases). This CDR3 is 15 amino acids long. Germline V CDR1 and CDR2: MDHEN, SYDVKM. Trimming pared 5 bases from V and 1 base from J, leaving 14 bases between. The CDR3 here is CASSVGQPYNYGYTF. The CDR3 DNA reads as TGTGCCAGCAGTGTAGGACAGCCCTATAACTATGGCTACACCTTC.

V and J are TRBV29-1 and TRBJ1-2; D is possibly TRBD1 (5 bases). Trimming took off 4 bases at V and 4 bases at J, with 13 bases between the two ends. The CDR3 is made up of 13 amino acids. Germline V gene data show CDR1 as SQVTM and CDR2 as ANQGSEA. The CDR3 reads CSVGWGSAYGYTF. CDR3 coding DNA: TGCAGCGTTGGGTGGGGGAGTGCCTATGGCTACACCTTC.

This clonotype was detected only a few times. The V gene is TRBV28, the J gene TRBJ1-2; D ambiguous. V was shortened by 7 bases and J by 2 bases, with 8 bases between the two germline ends. There are 12 residues in the CDR3. The germline V gene encodes CDR1 MDHEN and CDR2 SYDVKM. In nucleotides, the CDR3 is TGTGCCAGCACCTCGAGAAACTATGGCTACACCTTC. It translates to CASTSRNYGYTF.

This clonotype occurred a few times. The chain combines TRBV29-1 with TRBJ2-2; tentatively, D is TRBD1 (6 bases). The CDR3 has 14 residues. Trimming took off 7 bases at V and 7 bases at J, with 19 bases between the two ends. Germline CDR1 is SQVTM and CDR2 is ANQGSEA. CDR3 loop: CSAGQSGSGGELFF. The CDR3 DNA reads TGCAGCGCAGGACAGTCGGGTTCGGGCGGGGAGCTGTTTTTT.

For this clonotype: A much larger clone is a single base away; this may be a read error. V usage is TRBV6-9 and J usage is TRBJ1-3, with 7 bases aligning to TRBD1. There are 17 residues in the CDR3. Germline CDR1 and CDR2: MNHGY and SVAAGI. The CDR3 DNA reads TGTGCCAGCGTGGTGGAGGGGGCTGGAAACTCTGGAAACACCAAATATTTT. Its translation is CASVVEGAGNSGNTKYF.

This clonotype was seen at least ten times. The V gene is TRBV7-9, the J gene TRBJ1-1; D not resolved. Germline CDR1 and CDR2: SEHNR and FQNEAQ (reference sequence). The CDR3 has 13 amino acids. V shed 3 bases and J shed 8 bases, with 13 bases lying between them. The CDR3 coding sequence is TGTGCCAGCAGCTTTCCCACCGGCCGCGAAGCTTTCTTT. It yields the protein CASSFPTGREAFF.

There are a few counts of this clonotype. The chain uses TRBV6-6 and TRBJ2-7, with 8 nucleotides matching TRBD1. The CDR3 covers 12 residues. The trim removed 10 bases at V and 4 bases at J, leaving 6 bases unmatched. Germline V gives CDR1 MNHNY, CDR2 SVGAGI (reference sequence). For the CDR3, the DNA is TGTGCCACCCGGACAGGGATATACGAGCAGTACTTC. Translated: CATRTGIYEQYF.

V gene TRBV18 combines with J gene TRBJ2-3; maybe TRBD2 (6 bases). The CDR3 loop spans 13 amino acids. Trimming removed 3 bases at V and 2 bases at J, with 6 bases between. Germline V gene data show CDR1 as KGHSH and CDR2 as LQKENI. Here the CDR3 DNA reads TGTGCCAGCTCACCGGGACTCACAGATACGCAGTATTTT. Its protein product is CASSPGLTDTQYF. The full variable domain, its missing parts supplied by reference TRBV18 and TRBJ2-3, is NAGVMQNPRHLVRRRGQEARLRCSPMKGHSHVYWYRQLPEEGLKFMVYLQKENIIDESGMPKERFSAEFPKEGPSILRIQQVVRGDSAAYFCASSPGLTDTQYFGPGTRLTVL.

The chain couples TRBV5-8 to TRBJ2-5; D is possibly TRBD2 (6 bases). In germline, CDR1 is SGHTS, CDR2 YDEGEE. The length of the CDR3 is 15 residues. The V and J ends lost 5 bases and 2 bases respectively, with 16 bases between them. CDR3 protein: CASSWRGGAQETQYF. The CDR3 DNA is TGTGCCAGCAGTTGGCGGGGCGGGGCTCAAGAGACCCAGTACTTC.

This clonotype showed up many times. The rearrangement joins TRBV18 to TRBJ1-3, with D maybe TRBD1 (5 bases). The CDR3 is made up of 15 amino acids. The germline V gene has CDR1 KGHSH and CDR2 LQKENI. V was clipped by 8 bases and J by 0 bases, with 14 bases between them. The CDR3 loop is CASTGSGNSGNTIYF. CDR3 DNA sequence: TGTGCCAGCACCGGGTCAGGGAACTCTGGAAACACCATATATTTT.